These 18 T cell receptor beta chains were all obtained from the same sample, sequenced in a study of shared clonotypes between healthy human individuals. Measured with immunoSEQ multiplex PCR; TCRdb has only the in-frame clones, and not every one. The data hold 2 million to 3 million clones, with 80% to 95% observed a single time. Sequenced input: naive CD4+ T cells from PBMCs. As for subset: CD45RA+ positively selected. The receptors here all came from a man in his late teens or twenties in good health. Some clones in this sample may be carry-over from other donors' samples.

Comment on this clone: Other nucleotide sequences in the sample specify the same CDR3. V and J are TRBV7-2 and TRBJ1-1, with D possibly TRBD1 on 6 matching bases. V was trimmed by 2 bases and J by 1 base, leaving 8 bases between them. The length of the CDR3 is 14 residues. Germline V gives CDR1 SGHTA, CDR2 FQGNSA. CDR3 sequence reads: CASSLQGGNTEAFF. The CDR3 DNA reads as TGTGCCAGCAGCTTACAAGGGGGGAACACTGAAGCTTTCTTT.

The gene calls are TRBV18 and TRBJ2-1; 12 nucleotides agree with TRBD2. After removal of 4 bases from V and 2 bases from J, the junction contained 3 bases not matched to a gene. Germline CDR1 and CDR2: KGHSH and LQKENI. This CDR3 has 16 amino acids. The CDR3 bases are TGTGCCAGCTCACTACGGACTAGCGGGACCTACAATGAGCAGTTCTTC. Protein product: CASSLRTSGTYNEQFF.

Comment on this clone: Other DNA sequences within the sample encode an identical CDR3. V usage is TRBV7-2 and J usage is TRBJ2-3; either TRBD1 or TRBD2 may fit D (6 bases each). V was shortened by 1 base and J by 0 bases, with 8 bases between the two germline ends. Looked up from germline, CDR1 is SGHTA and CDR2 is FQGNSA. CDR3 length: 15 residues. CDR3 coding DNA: TGTGCCAGCAGCTTAGAGGGGGGTAGCACAGATACGCAGTATTTT. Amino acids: CASSLEGGSTDTQYF.

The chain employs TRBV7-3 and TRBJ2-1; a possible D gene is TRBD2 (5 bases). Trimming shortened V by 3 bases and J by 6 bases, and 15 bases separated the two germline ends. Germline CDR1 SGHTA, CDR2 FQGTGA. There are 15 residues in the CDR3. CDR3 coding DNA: TGTGCCAGCAGCTTTAACACGGGGATGGGCAATGAGCAGTTCTTC. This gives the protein CASSFNTGMGNEQFF.

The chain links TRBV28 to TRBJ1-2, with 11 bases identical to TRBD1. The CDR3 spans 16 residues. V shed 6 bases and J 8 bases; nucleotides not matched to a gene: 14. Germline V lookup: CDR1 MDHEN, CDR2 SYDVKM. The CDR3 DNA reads TGTGCCAGCAGGACAATCGCCGGGACAGGGGGGAGAGGCTACACCTTC. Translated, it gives CASRTIAGTGGRGYTF.

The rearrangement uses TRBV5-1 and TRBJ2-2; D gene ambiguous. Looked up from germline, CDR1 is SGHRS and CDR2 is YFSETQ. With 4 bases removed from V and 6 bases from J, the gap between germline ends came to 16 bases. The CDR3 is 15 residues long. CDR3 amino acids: CASSLGAGEAGELFF. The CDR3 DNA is TGCGCCAGCAGCCTGGGCGCAGGTGAGGCCGGGGAGCTGTTTTTT.

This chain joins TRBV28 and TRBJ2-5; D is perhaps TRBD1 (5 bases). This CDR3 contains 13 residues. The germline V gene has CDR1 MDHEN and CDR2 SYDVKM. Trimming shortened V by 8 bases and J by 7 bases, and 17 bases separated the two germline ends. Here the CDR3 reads CASSSGPQGTQYF. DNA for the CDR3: TGTGCCAGCTCTTCCGGACCTCAGGGGACCCAGTACTTC.

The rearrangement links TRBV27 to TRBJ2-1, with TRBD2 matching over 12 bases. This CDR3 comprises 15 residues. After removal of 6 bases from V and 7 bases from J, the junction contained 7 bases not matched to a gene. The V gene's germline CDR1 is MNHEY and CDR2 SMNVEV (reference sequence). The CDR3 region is CASSPGLAGRNEQFF. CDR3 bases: TGTGCCAGCAGCCCCGGACTAGCGGGACGGAATGAGCAGTTCTTC.

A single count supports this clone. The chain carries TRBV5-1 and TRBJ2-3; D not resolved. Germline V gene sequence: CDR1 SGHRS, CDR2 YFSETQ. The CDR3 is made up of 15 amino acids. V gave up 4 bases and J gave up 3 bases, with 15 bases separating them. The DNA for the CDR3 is TGCGCCAGCAGCCCCCAAGGGATAGGGACAGATACGCAGTATTTT. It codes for CASSPQGIGTDTQYF. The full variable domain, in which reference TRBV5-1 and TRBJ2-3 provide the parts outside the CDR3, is KAGVTQTPRYLIKTRGQQVTLSCSPISGHRSVSWYQQTPGQGLQFLFEYFSETQRNKGNFPGRFSGRQFSNSRSEMNVSTLELGDSALYLCASSPQGIGTDTQYFGPGTRLTVL.

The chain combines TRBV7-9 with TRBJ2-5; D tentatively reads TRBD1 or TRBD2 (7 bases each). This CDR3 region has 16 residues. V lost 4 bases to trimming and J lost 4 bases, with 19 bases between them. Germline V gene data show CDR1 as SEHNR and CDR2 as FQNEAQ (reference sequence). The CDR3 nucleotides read TGTGCCAGCAGCTCGAACCGGGACAGCGGGACAGAGACCCAGTACTTC. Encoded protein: CASSSNRDSGTETQYF.

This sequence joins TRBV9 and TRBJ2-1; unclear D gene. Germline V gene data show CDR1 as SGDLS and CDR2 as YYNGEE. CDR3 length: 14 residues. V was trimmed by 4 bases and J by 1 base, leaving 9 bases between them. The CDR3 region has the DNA TGTGCCAGCAGCCCCCGGTTATCCTACAATGAGCAGTTCTTC. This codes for CASSPRLSYNEQFF.

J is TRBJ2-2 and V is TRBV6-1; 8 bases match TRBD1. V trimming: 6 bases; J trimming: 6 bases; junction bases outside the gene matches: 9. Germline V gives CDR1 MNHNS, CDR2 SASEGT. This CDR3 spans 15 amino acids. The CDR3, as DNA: TGTGCCAGCAGAGACACCCGACAGGGGCCCGGGGAGCTGTTTTTT. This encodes CASRDTRQGPGELFF.

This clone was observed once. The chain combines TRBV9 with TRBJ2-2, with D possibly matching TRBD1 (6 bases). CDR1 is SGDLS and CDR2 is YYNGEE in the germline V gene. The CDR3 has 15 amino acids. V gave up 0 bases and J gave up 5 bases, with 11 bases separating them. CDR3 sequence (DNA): TGTGCCAGCAGCGTAGAGCCAGGGGAGACCGGGGAGCTGTTTTTT. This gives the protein CASSVEPGETGELFF.

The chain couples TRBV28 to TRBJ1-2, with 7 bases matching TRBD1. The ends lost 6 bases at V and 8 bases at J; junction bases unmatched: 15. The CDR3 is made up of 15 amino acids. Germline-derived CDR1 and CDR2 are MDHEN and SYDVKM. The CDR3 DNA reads TGTGCCAGCAGACTAACAGGGGATCGTTTGTGGGGCTACACCTTC. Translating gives CASRLTGDRLWGYTF.

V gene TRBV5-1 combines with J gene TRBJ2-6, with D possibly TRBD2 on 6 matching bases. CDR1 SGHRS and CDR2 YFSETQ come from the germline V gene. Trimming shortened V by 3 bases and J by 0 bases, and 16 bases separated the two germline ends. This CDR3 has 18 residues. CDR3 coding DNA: TGCGCCAGCAGCTCAGGCGGGACCTCGAACTCTGGGGCCAACGTCCTGACTTTC. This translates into CASSSGGTSNSGANVLTF.

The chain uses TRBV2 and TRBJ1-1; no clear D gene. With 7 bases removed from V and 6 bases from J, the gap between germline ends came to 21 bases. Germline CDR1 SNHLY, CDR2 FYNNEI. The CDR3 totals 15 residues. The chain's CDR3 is CASTIDRVGSPEAFF. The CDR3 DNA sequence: TGTGCCAGCACCATAGATAGGGTCGGCAGCCCTGAAGCTTTCTTT.

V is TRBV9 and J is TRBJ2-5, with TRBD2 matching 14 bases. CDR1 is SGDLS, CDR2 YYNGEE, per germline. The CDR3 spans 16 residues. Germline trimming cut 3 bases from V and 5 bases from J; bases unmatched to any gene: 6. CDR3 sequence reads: CASSETSGRGIETQYF. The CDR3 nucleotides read TGTGCCAGCAGCGAGACTAGCGGGAGGGGTATTGAGACCCAGTACTTC. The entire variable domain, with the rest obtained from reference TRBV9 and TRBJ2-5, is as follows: DSGVTQTPKHLITATGQRVTLRCSPRSGDLSVYWYQQSLDQGLQFLIQYYNGEERAKGNILERFSAQQFPDLHSELNLSSLELGDSALYFCASSETSGRGIETQYFGPGTRLLVL.

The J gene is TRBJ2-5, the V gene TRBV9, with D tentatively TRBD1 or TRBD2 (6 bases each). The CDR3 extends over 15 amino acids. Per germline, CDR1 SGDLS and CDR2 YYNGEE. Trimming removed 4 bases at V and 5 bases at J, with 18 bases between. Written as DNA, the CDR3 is TGTGCCAGCAGCCCGGGGGCTATCCTGGGGGAGACCCAGTACTTC. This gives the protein CASSPGAILGETQYF.